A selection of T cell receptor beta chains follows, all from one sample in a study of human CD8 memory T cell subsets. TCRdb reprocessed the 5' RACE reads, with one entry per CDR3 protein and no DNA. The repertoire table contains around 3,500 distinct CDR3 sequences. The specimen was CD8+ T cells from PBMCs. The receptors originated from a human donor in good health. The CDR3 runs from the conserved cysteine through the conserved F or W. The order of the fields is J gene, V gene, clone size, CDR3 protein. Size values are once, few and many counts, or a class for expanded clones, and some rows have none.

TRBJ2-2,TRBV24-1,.,CAPVPLRPGSCFF
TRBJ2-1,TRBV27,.,CASSFYRDNEQFF
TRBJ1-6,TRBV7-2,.,CASSKLRGSYNSPLHF
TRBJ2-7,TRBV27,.,CASSSGQGLYEQYF
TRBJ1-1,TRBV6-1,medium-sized,CASSERLEWTEAFF
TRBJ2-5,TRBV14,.,CASSQASRETQYF
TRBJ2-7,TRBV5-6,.,CASSLSGLREQYF
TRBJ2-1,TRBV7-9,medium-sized,CASSSRLAGEGNEQFF
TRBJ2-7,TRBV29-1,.,CSVEGWGQGGYEQYF
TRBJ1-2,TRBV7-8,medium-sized,CASSGDRVYTF
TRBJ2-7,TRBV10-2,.,CASGGSYEQYF
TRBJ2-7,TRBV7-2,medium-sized,CASSLEWQGSSYEQYF
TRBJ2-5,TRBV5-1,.,CASSLEGVGPDETQYF
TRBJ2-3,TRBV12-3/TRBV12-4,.,CASSFYRETDTQYF
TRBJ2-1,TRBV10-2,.,CASEGPLGGAGLTSYNEQFF
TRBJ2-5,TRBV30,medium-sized,CAWSVVDFVRVGQETQYF
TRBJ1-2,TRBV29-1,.,CSAETGTTYGYTF
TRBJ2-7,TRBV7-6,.,CASSPRTATSYEQYF
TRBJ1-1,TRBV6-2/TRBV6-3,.,CASAGGTEAFF
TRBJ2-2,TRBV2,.,CASGLQFTGELFF
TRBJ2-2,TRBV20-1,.,CSARDQNTGELFF
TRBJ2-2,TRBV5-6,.,CASSLAGELFF
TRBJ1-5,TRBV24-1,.,CATSETGTGRPQHF
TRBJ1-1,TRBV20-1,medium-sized,CSARDFRRGGNTEAFF
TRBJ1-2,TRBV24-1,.,CATSDPGGGMDGYTF
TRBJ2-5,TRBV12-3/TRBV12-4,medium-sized,CASSFVGGGAEETQYF
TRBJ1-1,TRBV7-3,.,CASSGWNTEAFF
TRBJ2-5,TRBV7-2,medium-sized,CASSFLDWQTQYF
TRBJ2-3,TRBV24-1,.,CATSDSGTSGRVTDTQYF
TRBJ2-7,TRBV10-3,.,CAISDLGASSYEQYF
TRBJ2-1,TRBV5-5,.,CASSTGTAPSYNEQFF
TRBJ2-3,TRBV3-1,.,CASSQDKGPSTDTQYF
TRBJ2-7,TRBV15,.,CATSREGQGPYEQYF
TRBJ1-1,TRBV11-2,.,CASSLSANTEAFF
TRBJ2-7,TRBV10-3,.,CAINRGPTYEQYF